This T cell receptor (beta chain) was recorded in a study of blood T cells in healthy people across ages. Study-level points and caveats: Observed TCR beta diversity per million T cells went down as age went up. This fall followed a roughly linear course with age. Comparison with aged donors showed that long-lived donors had more naive CD4+ cells and higher diversity. A strong correlation was found between TCR beta diversity and the percentage of naive T cells.

For the second PCR, which ran for about 6 to 11 cycles, a sample-barcoded 5' primer and a J-beta primer mix were used. The template-switch adaptor, which had 12 random nucleotides, put a tag on each cDNA molecule. TCRdb independently ran MiXCR on the 5' RACE reads; one entry per CDR3 protein. This table holds fewer than 2 million distinct CDR3 sequences, approximately 39% found once. The length of the CDR3 is 13 residues. With 6 bases clipped from V and 3 bases from J, the junction kept 7 bases outside the gene matches. Germline-derived CDR1 and CDR2 are DFQATT and SNEGSKA (reference sequence). On this clonotype: The antigen remains unidentified.

The sample comprised blood. The genes are TRBV20-1 and TRBJ1-1; 7 positions match TRBD1. The sequence was obtained from a human donor in good health. CDR3 bases: TGCAGTGCCAACCGGGACAGACACACTGAAGCTTTCTTT. Protein: CSANRDRHTEAFF.